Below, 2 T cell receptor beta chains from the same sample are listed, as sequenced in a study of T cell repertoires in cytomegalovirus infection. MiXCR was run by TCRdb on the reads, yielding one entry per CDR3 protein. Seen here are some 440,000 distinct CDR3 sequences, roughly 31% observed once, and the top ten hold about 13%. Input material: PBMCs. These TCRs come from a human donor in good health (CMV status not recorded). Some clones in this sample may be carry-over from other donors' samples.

In DNA form, the CDR3 reads TGTGCCAGCACCTTGACTAGCGGGGGGGCTTGGGAGACCCAGTACTTC. This codes for CASTLTSGGAWETQYF. The chain employs TRBV6-5 and TRBJ2-5; 14 bases map to TRBD2. Germline V gene lookup returns CDR1 MNHEY and CDR2 SVGAGI. V lost 7 bases, J lost 5 bases, and 9 bases stayed unmatched. The CDR3 runs to 16 residues.

Written as DNA, the CDR3 is TGTGCCAGCAGTTATCTTACTGGGAGTTCTGGGGCCAACGTCCTGACTTTC. Translating gives CASSYLTGSSGANVLTF. The chain couples TRBV6-5 to TRBJ2-6; tentative D call: TRBD2 (5 bases). The V end was cut by 3 bases, the J end by 1 base, with 13 bases between. The CDR3 loop spans 17 amino acids. Germline V gene data show CDR1 as MNHEY and CDR2 as SVGAGI.